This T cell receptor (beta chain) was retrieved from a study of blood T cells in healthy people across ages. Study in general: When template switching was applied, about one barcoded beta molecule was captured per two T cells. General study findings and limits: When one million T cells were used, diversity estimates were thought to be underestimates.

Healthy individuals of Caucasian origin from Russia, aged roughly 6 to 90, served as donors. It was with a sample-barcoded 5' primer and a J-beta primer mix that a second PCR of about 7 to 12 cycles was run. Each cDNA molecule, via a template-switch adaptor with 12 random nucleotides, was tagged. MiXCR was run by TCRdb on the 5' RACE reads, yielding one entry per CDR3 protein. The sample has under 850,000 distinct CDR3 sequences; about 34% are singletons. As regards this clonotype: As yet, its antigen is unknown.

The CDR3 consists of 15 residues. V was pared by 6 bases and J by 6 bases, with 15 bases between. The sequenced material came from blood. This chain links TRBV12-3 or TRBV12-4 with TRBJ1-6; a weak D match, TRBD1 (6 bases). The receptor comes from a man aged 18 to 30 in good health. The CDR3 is CASSRQGQSNSPLHF. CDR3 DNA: TGTGCCAGCAGCCGCCAGGGGCAGAGTAATTCACCCCTCCACTTT.